This TCR beta chain originates from a study of control samples from healthy donors and cancer patients. The table came from immunoSEQ multiplex PCR; TCRdb's copy has only in-frame clones and leaves some out. This sample carries roughly 150,000 clones, roughly 92% of them seen once, and the ten largest clones take 0.65% to 0.75%. V was clipped by 7 bases and J by 10 bases, with 14 bases between them. In germline, CDR1 is LNHDA, CDR2 SQIVND (reference sequence). This CDR3 comprises 13 residues. J is TRBJ2-6 and V is TRBV19; TRBD2 is a possible D gene (5 bases). This TCR was sampled from a woman in her 30s in good health. The sequencing sample was made of blood. The CDR3 bases are TGTGCCAGTACTTTCGGGAACGGGAACGTCCTGACTTTC. This encodes CASTFGNGNVLTF. Complete variable domain (other parts from reference TRBV19 and TRBJ2-6): DGGITQSPKYLFRKEGQNVTLSCEQNLNHDAMYWYRQDPGQGLRLIYYSQIVNDFQKGDIAEGYSVSREKKESFPLTVTSAQKNPTAFYLCASTFGNGNVLTFGAGSRLTVL.